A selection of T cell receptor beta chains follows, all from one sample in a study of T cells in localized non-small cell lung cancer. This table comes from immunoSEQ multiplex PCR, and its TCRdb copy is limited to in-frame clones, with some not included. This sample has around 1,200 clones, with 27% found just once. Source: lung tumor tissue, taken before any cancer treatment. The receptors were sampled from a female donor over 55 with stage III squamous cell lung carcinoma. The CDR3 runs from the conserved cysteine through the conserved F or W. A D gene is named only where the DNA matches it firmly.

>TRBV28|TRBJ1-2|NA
CASSSIQGKLDNNYGYTF
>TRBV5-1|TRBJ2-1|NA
CASSLGSVDYNEQFF
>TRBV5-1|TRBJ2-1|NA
CASSPALDRNEQFF
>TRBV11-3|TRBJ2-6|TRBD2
CASSLKAGTSGSGANVLTF
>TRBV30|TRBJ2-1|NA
CAWSATDSDSYNEQFF
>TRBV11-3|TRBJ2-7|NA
CASSLSQGFYEQYF
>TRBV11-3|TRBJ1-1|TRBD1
CASSLDTSGGSTEAFF
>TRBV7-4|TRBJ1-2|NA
CASSRTENYGYTF
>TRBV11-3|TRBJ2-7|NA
CASSLSPGPGSYEQYF
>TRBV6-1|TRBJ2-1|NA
CAISEASGYNEQFF
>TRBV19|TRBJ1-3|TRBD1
CASSPGQYSGNTIYF
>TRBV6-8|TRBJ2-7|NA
CASSYRGSEQYF
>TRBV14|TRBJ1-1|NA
CASSGGVNTEAFF
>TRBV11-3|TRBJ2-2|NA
CASSLGRESFYAGELFF
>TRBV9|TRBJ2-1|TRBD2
CASSVAGTSLSNEQFF
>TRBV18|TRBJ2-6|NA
CASSQQGLTGHSGANVLTF
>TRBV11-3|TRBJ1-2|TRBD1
CASSLDRGRAGYTF
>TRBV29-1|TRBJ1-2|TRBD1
CSAGQGGGYGYTF
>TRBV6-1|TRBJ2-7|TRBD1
CASSEDRRDRVDF
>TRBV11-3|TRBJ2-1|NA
CASSGRDRGAGGSYNEQFF
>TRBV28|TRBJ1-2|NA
CASTTPGWAGRDGYTF
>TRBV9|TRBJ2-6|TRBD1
CASRFRDRGFFGANVLTF
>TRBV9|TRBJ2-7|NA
CASSVGGAGWDYEQYF